These 8 T cell receptor beta chains originate from one sample sequenced in a study of human T cells and chemical hapten exposure. TCRdb processed the RACE reads anew with MiXCR; each CDR3 protein has one entry. This sample has fewer than 100,000 distinct CDR3 sequences, with around 9.3% found just once. The time point: healthy volunteer bleed at 6 weeks. The study extracted total RNA from unfractionated whole blood. Material: whole blood. Receptors originate from a female donor in good health. Some clones in this sample may be carry-over from other donors' samples.

This clonotype was seen only once. V usage is TRBV11-2 and J usage is TRBJ2-1, with 10 bases fitting TRBD1. The CDR3 is 17 amino acids. Germline lookup yields CDR1 SGHAT and CDR2 FQNNGV. The V and J ends lost 1 base and 9 bases, in that order; junction bases with no gene match: 12. The CDR3 here is CASSLGPGTGAAGEQFF. The CDR3 region has the DNA TGTGCCAGCAGCTTAGGACCCGGGACAGGGGCGGCTGGTGAGCAGTTCTTC.

The sample holds many counts of this clonotype. The chain is built from TRBV6-1 and TRBJ2-7; 7 bases are shared with TRBD1. Unmatched junction bases numbered 5, after V lost 3 bases and J lost 6 bases. This CDR3 has 13 amino acids. Looked up from germline, CDR1 is MNHNS and CDR2 is SASEGT. In DNA form, the CDR3 reads TGTGCCAGCAGTGATACAGGGGAGCGCGAGCAGTACTTC. Translated, it gives CASSDTGEREQYF.

The rearrangement links TRBV28 to TRBJ2-1; D may match TRBD1 or TRBD2 (5 bases each). Germline V gene lookup returns CDR1 MDHEN and CDR2 SYDVKM. With 6 bases removed from V and 15 bases from J, the gap between germline ends came to 21 bases. The CDR3 contains 13 residues. CDR3 region: CASSLRDAPSLFF. The CDR3 DNA is TGTGCCAGCAGCCTCCGGGACGCCCCGTCTCTGTTCTTC.

The genes are TRBV5-1 and TRBJ1-2, with 7 bases aligning to TRBD1. Germline V gene sequence: CDR1 SGHRS, CDR2 YFSETQ. V gave up 3 bases and J gave up 5 bases; unmatched junction bases: 10. This CDR3 spans 15 amino acids. The CDR3 loop reads CASSSALTGMYGYTF. CDR3 coding DNA: TGCGCCAGCAGCTCGGCCTTGACAGGGATGTATGGCTACACCTTC.

J is TRBJ2-7 and V is TRBV20-1; weak D call: TRBD1 (6 bases). The germline V gene encodes CDR1 DFQATT and CDR2 SNEGSKA (reference sequence). Trimming removed 4 bases from V and 4 bases from J, with 8 bases in between. CDR3 length equals 11 residues. This chain's CDR3 is CSATDRYEQYF. The CDR3 nucleotides are TGCAGTGCTACCGACAGGTACGAGCAGTACTTC.

This chain uses TRBV12-3 or TRBV12-4 with TRBJ1-6; unclear D gene. The V gene lost 2 bases and the J gene lost 15 bases, with 2 bases spanning the gap. The CDR3 length is 9 residues. The CDR3 is CASSLSLHF. CDR3 coding DNA: TGTGCCAGCAGTTTAAGCCTCCACTTT.

In its sample, this clonotype was seen many times. The gene calls are TRBV12-3 or TRBV12-4 and TRBJ2-3; D ambiguous. The CDR3 runs to 12 residues. Trimming removed 5 bases at V and 7 bases at J, with 10 bases between. The CDR3 region is CASSPMGHTQYF. The CDR3 DNA reads as TGTGCCAGCAGTCCGATGGGCCATACGCAGTATTTT.

This clonotype was detected many times. J is TRBJ1-2 and V is TRBV7-9; maybe TRBD1 (5 bases). V was trimmed by 1 base and J by 3 bases, leaving 15 bases between them. The length of the CDR3 is 16 residues. From germline, CDR1 is SEHNR and CDR2 FQNEAQ (reference sequence). CDR3 bases: TGTGCCAGCAGCTTAGTATCGGAGGGGATTTACTATGGCTACACCTTC. Translated: CASSLVSEGIYYGYTF.